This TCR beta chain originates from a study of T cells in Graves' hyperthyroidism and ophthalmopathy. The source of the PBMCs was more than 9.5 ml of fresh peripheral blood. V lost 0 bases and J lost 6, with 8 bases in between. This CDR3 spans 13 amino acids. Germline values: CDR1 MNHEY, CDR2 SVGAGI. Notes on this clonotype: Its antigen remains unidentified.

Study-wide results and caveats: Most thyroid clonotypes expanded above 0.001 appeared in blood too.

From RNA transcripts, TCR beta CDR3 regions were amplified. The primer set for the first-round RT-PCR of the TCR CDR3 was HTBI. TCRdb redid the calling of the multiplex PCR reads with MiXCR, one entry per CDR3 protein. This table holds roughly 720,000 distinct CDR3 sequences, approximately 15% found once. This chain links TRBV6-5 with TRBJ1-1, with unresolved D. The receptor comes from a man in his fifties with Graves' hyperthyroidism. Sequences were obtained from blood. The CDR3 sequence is CASSYSIPSEAFF. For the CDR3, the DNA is TGTGCCAGCAGTTACTCGATCCCATCTGAAGCTTTCTTT.